Listed below are T cell receptor beta chains from one sample, sequenced in a study of high-grade serous ovarian cancer treatment subgroups. The assay was immunoSEQ multiplex PCR, and TCRdb's table has in-frame clones only and misses some. The sample lists nearly 15,000 clones; approximately 87% were seen once. Sequencing was performed on tumor tissue. These receptors originate from a human donor with high-grade serous ovarian cancer. Each CDR3 is given with its conserved first and last residue. The D gene is left open where the match is weak. Not every row has a clone size; where given, it reads once, few, many or a size class.

J gene,clone size,D gene,V gene,CDR3 DNA,CDR3 protein
TRBJ1-2,NA,TRBD1,TRBV18,TGTGCCAGCTCACCCCAGGGGGCCGGCTATGGCTACACCTTC,CASSPQGAGYGYTF
TRBJ1-2,few,NA,TRBV18,TGTGCCAGCTCACCACCAGGCGGGGCGTCCTACATGGGGTCCTATGGCTACACCTTC,CASSPPGGASYMGSYGYTF
TRBJ1-2,NA,TRBD1,TRBV10-3,TGTGCCATCACCTCTCCGGGACAGGGCGTAAACTCCACCTTC,CAITSPGQGVNSTF
TRBJ2-5,NA,TRBD2,TRBV28,TGTGCCAGCATATTAGCGGGGGGGCCGGATGAAGAGACCCAGTACTTC,CASILAGGPDEETQYF
TRBJ2-3,NA,NA,TRBV14,TGTGCCAGCAGCCAGTCCAAATATACGCAGTATTTT,CASSQSKYTQYF
TRBJ2-3,NA,NA,TRBV2,TGTGCCAAAACAGTGGGCAGCGCTACGCAGTATTTT,CAKTVGSATQYF
TRBJ1-4,NA,TRBD1,TRBV11-2,TGTGCCAGCAGCTTAGGACAGGGGGCGACTAATGAAAAACTGTTTTTT,CASSLGQGATNEKLFF
TRBJ2-2,NA,NA,TRBV18,TGTGCCAGCTCAGCTATAGCAGACACCGGGGAGCTGTTTTTT,CASSAIADTGELFF
TRBJ2-3,NA,NA,TRBV18,TGTGCCAGCTCACCACCGGGCACAGATACGCAGTATTTT,CASSPPGTDTQYF
TRBJ2-2,few,TRBD1,TRBV6-5,TGTGCCAGCAGTAAAGAAGGGGGCCAGGGGGAGCTGTTTTTT,CASSKEGGQGELFF
TRBJ1-5,NA,NA,TRBV6-1,TGTGCCAGCAGTAGTGGGACAAGTAATAATCAGCCCCAGCATTTT,CASSSGTSNNQPQHF
TRBJ2-3,NA,NA,TRBV6-5,TGTGCCAGCAGTTACCAGTCTATGACCGCCGGCGATACGCAGTATTTT,CASSYQSMTAGDTQYF
TRBJ1-2,NA,TRBD1,TRBV19,TGTGCCAGTACTCCTCTGGGGACAGGCCCATCGCCTCATGGCTACACCTTC,CASTPLGTGPSPHGYTF
TRBJ2-7,once,TRBD1,TRBV5-6,TGTGCCAGCAGCTTTCGGGACAGGGGAGCCTACGAGCAGTACTTC,CASSFRDRGAYEQYF
TRBJ1-1,few,NA,TRBV29-1,TGCAGCGTTCTCACACTGAACACTGAAGCTTTCTTT,CSVLTLNTEAFF
TRBJ1-4,NA,TRBD1,TRBV27,TGTGCCAGCACGGGGCTTGGACAGGAAAATGAAAAACTGTTTTTT,CASTGLGQENEKLFF
TRBJ1-1,NA,TRBD1,TRBV15,TGTGCCAGAAGACAGGGGGTGTTTTTGAACACTGAAGCTTTCTTT,CARRQGVFLNTEAFF
TRBJ1-5,NA,NA,TRBV4-1,TGCGCCAGCAGCCAAGATAACAGCTATAGCAATCAGCCCCAGCATTTT,CASSQDNSYSNQPQHF
TRBJ2-3,NA,NA,TRBV6-6,TGTGCCAGCAGTTACTCGGACAGCACAGATACGCAGTATTTT,CASSYSDSTDTQYF
TRBJ2-7,NA,NA,TRBV5-4,TGTGCCAGCAGCTTGGAGGGCAGCCCCACCTACGAGCAGTACTTC,CASSLEGSPTYEQYF
TRBJ2-5,NA,NA,TRBV10-2,TGCGCCAGCAGTGGTCGCCAGAGAGAGGCCCAGTACTTC,CASSGRQREAQYF
TRBJ2-3,NA,NA,TRBV15,TGTGCCACCAGAGGGGGGGGATCAGGAACAGATACGCAGTATTTT,CATRGGGSGTDTQYF